This T cell receptor beta chain was identified in a study of blood T cell repertoires in COVID-19. Study at large: PBMCs, B-cell-depleted T cells, or T cells provided the cDNA or gDNA that made up the material.

Original handling: Amplification of reference gene primers was used by the study to estimate nucleated cell counts. Only in-frame clones appear in the TCRdb table, and some are missing; sequencing was by immunoSEQ multiplex PCR. Clonal size and the V and J genes are those of that table, whereas D and trimming came from the DNA. This table holds about 180,000 clones, around 83% found once. The CDR3 is made up of 15 amino acids. Germline lookup yields CDR1 LGHDT and CDR2 YNNKEL (reference sequence). Deletions cut 1 base from V and 5 bases from J, with 12 bases between. Input material: peripheral blood. J is TRBJ2-4 and V is TRBV3-1 (or the pseudogene TRBV3-2), with D maybe TRBD2 (5 bases). The TCR originated in a woman in her 70s with COVID-19, enrolled during active disease. The CDR3: CASSQVGDLENIQYF. The CDR3, as DNA: TGTGCCAGCAGCCAAGTCGGGGATTTAGAAAACATTCAGTACTTC.